This TCR beta chain was documented in a study of blood T cell repertoires in COVID-19. Study at large: PBMCs, B-cell-depleted T cells, or T cells provided the cDNA or gDNA that made up the material.

The method was immunoSEQ multiplex PCR; TCRdb's version includes in-frame clones alone and lacks a portion of them. The table has some 450,000 clones, approximately 88% seen once. This clone appeared a single time. The CDR3 sequence is 15 residues long. Germline loops: CDR1 KGHSH, CDR2 LQKENI. V was trimmed by 4 bases and J by 8 bases, leaving 18 bases between them. Seattle patient enrollment occurred during active infection, with longitudinal follow-up thereafter. The sequencing input was peripheral blood. The TCR was taken from a woman between 50 and 59 years old with COVID-19, enrolled during active disease. V is TRBV18 and J is TRBJ2-1; maybe TRBD1 (6 bases). Here the CDR3 DNA reads TGTGCCAGCTCACAGGACAGATCAGGGCTGGATGAGCAGTTCTTC. It codes for CASSQDRSGLDEQFF.